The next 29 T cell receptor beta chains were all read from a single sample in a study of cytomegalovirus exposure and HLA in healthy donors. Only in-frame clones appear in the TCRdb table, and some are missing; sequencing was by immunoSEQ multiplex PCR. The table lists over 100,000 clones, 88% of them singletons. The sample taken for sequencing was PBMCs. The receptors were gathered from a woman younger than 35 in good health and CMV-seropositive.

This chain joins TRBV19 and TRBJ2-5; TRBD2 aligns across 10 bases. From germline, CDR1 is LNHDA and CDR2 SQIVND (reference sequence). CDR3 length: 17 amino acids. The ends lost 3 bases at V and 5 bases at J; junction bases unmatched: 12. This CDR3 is CASSMSLAGTGGETQYF. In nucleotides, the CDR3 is TGTGCCAGTAGTATGTCACTAGCGGGGACTGGGGGGGAGACCCAGTACTTC.

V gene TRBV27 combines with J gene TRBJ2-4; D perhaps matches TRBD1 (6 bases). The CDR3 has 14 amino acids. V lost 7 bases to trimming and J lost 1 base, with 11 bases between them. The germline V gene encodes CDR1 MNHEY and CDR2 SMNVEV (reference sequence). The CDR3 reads CASTSRGAKNIQYF. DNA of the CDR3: TGTGCCAGCACTTCGAGGGGGGCCAAAAACATTCAGTACTTC.

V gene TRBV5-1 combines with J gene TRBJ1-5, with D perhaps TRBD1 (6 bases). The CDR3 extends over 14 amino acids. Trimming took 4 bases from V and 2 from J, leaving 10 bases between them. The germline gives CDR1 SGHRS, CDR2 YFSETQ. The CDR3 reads CASSLTGGNQPQHF. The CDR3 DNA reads TGCGCCAGCAGCCTGACAGGCGGCAATCAGCCCCAGCATTTT.

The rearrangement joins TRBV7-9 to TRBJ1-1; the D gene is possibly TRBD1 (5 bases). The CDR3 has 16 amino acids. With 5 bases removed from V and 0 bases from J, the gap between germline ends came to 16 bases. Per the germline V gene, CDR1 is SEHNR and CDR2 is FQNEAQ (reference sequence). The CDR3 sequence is CASSSLRTIMNTEAFF. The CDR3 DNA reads TGTGCCAGCAGCAGTCTCAGGACAATCATGAACACTGAAGCTTTCTTT. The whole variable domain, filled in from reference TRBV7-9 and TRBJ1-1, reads DTGVSQNPRHKITKRGQNVTFRCDPISEHNRLYWYRQTLGQGPEFLTYFQNEAQLEKSRLLSDRFSAERPKGSFSTLEIQRTEQGDSAMYLCASSSLRTIMNTEAFFGQGTRLTVV.

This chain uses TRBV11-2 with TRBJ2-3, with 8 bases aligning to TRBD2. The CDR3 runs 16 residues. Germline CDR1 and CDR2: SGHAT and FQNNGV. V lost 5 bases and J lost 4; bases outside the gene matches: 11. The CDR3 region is CASSPYGGGEADTQYF. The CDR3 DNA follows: TGTGCCAGCAGCCCATACGGGGGGGGCGAGGCAGATACGCAGTATTTT.

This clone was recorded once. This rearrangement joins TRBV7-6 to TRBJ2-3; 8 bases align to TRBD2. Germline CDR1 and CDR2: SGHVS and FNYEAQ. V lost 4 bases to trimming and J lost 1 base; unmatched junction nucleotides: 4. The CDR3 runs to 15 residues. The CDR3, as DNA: TGTGCCAGCAGCTCAACGACTAGCGGCACAGATACGCAGTATTTT. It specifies CASSSTTSGTDTQYF.

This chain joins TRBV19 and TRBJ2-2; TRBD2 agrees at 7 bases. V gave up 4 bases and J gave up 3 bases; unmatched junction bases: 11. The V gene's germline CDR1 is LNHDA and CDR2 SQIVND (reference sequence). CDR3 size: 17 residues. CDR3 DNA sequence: TGTGCCAGTAGTACGGGACTAACGAGCCCTTACACCGGGGAGCTGTTTTTT. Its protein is CASSTGLTSPYTGELFF.

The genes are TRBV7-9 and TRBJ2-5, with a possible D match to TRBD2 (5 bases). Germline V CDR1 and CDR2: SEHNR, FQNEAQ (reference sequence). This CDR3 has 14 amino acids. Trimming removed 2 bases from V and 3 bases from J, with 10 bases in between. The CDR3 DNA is TGTGCCAGCAGCTTAACTCCTAGCAAAGAGACCCAGTACTTC. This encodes CASSLTPSKETQYF.

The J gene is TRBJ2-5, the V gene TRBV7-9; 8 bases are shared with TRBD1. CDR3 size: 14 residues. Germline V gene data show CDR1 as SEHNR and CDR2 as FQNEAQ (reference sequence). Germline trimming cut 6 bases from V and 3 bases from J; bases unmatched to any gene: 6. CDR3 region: CASRRTGFEETQYF. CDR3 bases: TGTGCCAGCAGACGGACAGGGTTCGAAGAGACCCAGTACTTC.

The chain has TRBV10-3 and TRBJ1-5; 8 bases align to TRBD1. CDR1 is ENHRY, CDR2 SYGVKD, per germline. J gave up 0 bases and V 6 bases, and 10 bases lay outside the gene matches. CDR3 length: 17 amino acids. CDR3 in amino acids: CAIRAGTGDNSNQPQHF. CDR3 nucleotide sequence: TGTGCCATCAGGGCCGGGACAGGCGATAATAGCAATCAGCCCCAGCATTTT.

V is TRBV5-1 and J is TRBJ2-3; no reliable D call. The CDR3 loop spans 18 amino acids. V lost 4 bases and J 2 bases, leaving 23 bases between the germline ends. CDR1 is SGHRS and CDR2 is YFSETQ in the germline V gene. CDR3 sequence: CASSPLVGSTTNTDTQYF. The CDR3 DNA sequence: TGCGCCAGCAGCCCCTTGGTTGGTAGCACGACCAACACAGATACGCAGTATTTT.

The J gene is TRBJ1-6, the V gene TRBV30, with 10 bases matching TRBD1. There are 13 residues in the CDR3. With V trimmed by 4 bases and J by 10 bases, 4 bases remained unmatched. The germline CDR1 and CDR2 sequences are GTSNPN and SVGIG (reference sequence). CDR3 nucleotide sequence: TGTGCCTGGACTCCGGGACAGGGGTCACCCCTCCACTTT. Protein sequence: CAWTPGQGSPLHF.

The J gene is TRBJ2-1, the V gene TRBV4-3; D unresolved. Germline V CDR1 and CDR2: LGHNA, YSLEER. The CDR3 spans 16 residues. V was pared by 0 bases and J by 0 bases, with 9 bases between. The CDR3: CASSQDAGSSYNEQFF. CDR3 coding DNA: TGCGCCAGCAGCCAAGATGCAGGAAGCTCCTACAATGAGCAGTTCTTC.

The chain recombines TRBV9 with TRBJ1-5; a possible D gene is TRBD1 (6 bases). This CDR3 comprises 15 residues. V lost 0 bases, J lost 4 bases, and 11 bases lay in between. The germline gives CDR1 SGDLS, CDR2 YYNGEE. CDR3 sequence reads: CASSVEGQGNQPQHF. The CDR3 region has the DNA TGTGCCAGCAGCGTAGAAGGGCAGGGGAATCAGCCCCAGCATTTT.

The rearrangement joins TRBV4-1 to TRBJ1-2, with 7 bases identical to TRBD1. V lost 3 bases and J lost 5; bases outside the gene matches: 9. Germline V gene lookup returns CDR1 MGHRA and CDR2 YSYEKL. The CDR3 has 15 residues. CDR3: CASSQVGQPEYGYTF. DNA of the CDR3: TGCGCCAGCAGCCAGGTGGGACAGCCAGAATATGGCTACACCTTC.

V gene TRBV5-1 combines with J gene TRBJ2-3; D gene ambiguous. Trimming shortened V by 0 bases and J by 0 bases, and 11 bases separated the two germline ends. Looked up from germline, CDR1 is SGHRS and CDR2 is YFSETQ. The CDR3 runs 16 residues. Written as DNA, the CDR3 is TGCGCCAGCAGCTTGGGGCACGACACTAGCACAGATACGCAGTATTTT. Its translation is CASSLGHDTSTDTQYF.

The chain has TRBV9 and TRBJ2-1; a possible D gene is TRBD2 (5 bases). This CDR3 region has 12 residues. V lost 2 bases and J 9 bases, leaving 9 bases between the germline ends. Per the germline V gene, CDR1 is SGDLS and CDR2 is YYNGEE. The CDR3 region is CASSVLGSEQFF. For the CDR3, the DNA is TGTGCCAGCAGCGTCCTGGGGAGTGAGCAGTTCTTC.

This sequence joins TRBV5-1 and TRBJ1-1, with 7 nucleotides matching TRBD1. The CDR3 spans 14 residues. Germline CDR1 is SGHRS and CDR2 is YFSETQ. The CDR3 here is CASRQGGMNTEAFF. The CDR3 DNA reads TGCGCTTCTCGACAGGGTGGGATGAACACTGAAGCTTTCTTT.

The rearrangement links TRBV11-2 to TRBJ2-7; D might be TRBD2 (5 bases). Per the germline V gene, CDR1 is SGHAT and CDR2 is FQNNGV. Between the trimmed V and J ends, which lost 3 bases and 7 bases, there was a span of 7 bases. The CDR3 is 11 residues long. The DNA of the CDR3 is TGTGCCAGCAGCTTCCCGGGAGAGCAGTACTTC. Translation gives CASSFPGEQYF.

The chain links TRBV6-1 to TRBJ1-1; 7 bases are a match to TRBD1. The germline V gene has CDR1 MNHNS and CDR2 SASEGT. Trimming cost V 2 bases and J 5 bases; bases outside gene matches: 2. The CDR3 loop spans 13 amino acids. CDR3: CASSENRGTEAFF. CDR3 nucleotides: TGTGCCAGCAGTGAAAACAGGGGTACTGAAGCTTTCTTT.

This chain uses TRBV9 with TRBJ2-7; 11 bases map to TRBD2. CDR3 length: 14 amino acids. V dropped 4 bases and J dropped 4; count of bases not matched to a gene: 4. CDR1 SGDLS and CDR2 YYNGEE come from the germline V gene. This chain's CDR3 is CASSLTSGNYEQYF. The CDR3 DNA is TGTGCCAGCAGCCTGACTAGCGGGAATTACGAGCAGTACTTC. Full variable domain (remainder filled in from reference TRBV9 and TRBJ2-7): DSGVTQTPKHLITATGQRVTLRCSPRSGDLSVYWYQQSLDQGLQFLIQYYNGEERAKGNILERFSAQQFPDLHSELNLSSLELGDSALYFCASSLTSGNYEQYFGPGTRLTVT.

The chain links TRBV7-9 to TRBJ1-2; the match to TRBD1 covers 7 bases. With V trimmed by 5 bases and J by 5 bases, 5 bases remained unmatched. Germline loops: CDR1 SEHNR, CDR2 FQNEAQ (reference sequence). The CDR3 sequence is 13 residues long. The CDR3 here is CASSPTGVYGYTF. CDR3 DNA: TGTGCCAGCAGCCCTACAGGGGTGTATGGCTACACCTTC.

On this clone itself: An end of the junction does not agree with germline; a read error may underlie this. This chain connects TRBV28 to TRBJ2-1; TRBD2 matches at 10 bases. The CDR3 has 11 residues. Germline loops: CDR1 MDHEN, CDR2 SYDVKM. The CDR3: CVAGGNNEQFF. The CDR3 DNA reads TGCGTAGCGGGAGGTAACAATGAGCAGTTCTTC.

The CDR3 loop is CASSYRARAFYNEQFF. The CDR3, as DNA: TGTGCCAGCAGTTATCGCGCGAGGGCCTTCTACAATGAGCAGTTCTTC. The chain has TRBV6-5 and TRBJ2-1; D is perhaps TRBD2 (5 bases). From germline, CDR1 is MNHEY and CDR2 SVGAGI. There are 16 residues in the CDR3. The V and J ends lost 3 bases and 3 bases respectively, with 15 bases between them.

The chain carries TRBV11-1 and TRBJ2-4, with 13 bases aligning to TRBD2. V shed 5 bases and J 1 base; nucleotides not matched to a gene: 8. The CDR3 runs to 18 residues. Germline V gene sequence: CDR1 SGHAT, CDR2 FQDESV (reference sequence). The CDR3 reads CASSPGTSGAGAKNIQYF. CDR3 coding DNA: TGTGCCAGCAGCCCCGGGACTAGCGGGGCGGGGGCCAAAAACATTCAGTACTTC.

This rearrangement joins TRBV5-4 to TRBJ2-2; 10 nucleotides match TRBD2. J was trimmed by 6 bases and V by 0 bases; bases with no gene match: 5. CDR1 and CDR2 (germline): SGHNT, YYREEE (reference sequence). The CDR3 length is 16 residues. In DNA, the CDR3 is TGTGCCAGCAGCTTGGGGGGACTAGCGACGCCCGGGGAGCTGTTTTTT. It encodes CASSLGGLATPGELFF.

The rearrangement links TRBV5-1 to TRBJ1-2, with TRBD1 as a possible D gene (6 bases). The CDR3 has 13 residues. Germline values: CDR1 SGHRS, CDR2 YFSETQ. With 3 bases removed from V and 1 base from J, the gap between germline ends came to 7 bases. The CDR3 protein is CASSSDSNYGYTF. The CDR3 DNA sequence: TGCGCCAGCAGCTCGGACAGTAACTATGGCTACACCTTC.

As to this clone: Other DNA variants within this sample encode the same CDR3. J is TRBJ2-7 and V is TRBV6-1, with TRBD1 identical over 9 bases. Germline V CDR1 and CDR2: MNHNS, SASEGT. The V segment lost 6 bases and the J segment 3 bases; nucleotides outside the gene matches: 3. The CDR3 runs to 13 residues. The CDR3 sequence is CASSRTGDYEQYF. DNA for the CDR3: TGTGCCAGCAGCCGGACAGGGGACTACGAGCAGTACTTC.

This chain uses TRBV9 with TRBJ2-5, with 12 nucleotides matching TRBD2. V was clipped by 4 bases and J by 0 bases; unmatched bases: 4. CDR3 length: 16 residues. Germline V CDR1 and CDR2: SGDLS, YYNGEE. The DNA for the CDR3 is TGTGCCAGCAGCCTTAGGACTAGCGGGAACCAAGAGACCCAGTACTTC. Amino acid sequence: CASSLRTSGNQETQYF. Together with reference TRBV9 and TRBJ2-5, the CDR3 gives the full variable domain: DSGVTQTPKHLITATGQRVTLRCSPRSGDLSVYWYQQSLDQGLQFLIQYYNGEERAKGNILERFSAQQFPDLHSELNLSSLELGDSALYFCASSLRTSGNQETQYFGPGTRLLVL.